Sequencing of this TCR beta chain was carried out in a study of T cells in Graves' hyperthyroidism and ophthalmopathy (dated by TCRdb to between 2017 and 2020). About the investigation overall: Peripheral blood samples were taken at the time of initial diagnosis, prior to any treatment. To identify TCR V-J signatures that set the groups apart, the researchers used a discovery cohort of roughly 100 patients, made up of approximately 43 with Graves' ophthalmopathy and approximately 57 with stable Graves' hyperthyroidism. Prospective prediction of ophthalmopathy was tested in an independent validation cohort consisting of roughly 19 hyperthyroidism patients and more than 15 patients who later progressed to ophthalmopathy. The approximately 97 discovery patients were randomly divided into training and test sets at a 7:3 ratio. Thyroid tissue and blood T-cell repertoires from six or seven Graves' hyperthyroidism patients were also compared in the study. Following sampling, methimazole starting at 30 mg daily was given to hyperthyroidism patients, and high-dose intravenous methylprednisolone was given to ophthalmopathy patients. The paper reports TCR Vbeta CDR3 sequencing of some 140 peripheral blood samples: under 45 ophthalmopathy, 70 to 85 hyperthyroidism and around 17 progressor patients.

TCR beta CDR3 regions were amplified from RNA transcripts. The TCR CDR3 was subjected to a first round of RT-PCR using the HTBI primer set and the Qiagen OneStep RT-PCR kit. A second multiplex PCR round built the libraries, followed by size selection and purification. Libraries were sequenced paired-end with 100 bp reads on an Illumina HiSeq2000. In the source study's methods: SOAPnuke was used to process the raw data, removing reads that contained adapters or uncalled bases, had a mean Phred below 15, or lacked an exact match to the constant primer or identifier. COPE v1.2.5 was used to merge high-quality paired reads, and clonotypes were defined as unique nucleotide sequences. MiTCR v1.1 was used to align clonotypes to the IMGT TRBV, TRBD and TRBJ reference segments. Analysis was restricted to V-J combinations with a frequency above 0.0001, which covered about 99% of repertoires. The TCS score was defined as the ratio of F50 (clonal expansion) to E x V (chaos), calculated using BLOSUM62-based TCRdist between CDR3 peptides within each V-J. Welch's t-statistics and random forest reduced 514 V-J features to 10 to 15, which were used in a naive Bayes classifier (R e1071). TCRdb ran its own pipeline on the public reads, namely fastp trimming at Q25 and MiXCR clone calling, and kept in-frame beta chains. Rows merge per CDR3 protein into single entries with the most common DNA and genes. TCRdb's processing, not the study's, gives the V and J calls here. This sample has 450,000 to 650,000 distinct CDR3 sequences in its table, and approximately 17% of those were observed once. Of the sample, 17% falls within the top ten clones.

Overall study outcomes, separate from this receptor: In validation, progression to ophthalmopathy was predicted by the model with approximately 67% sensitivity and 72% to 85% specificity, a median of approximately 7.1 months before onset. A 13 V-J signature model separated ophthalmopathy from stable hyperthyroidism, with roughly 88% sensitivity and around 84% specificity in cross-validation and 80%/75% in testing. Sample size was not statistically predetermined, and blinding of investigators to group allocation was not performed. Most expanded thyroid clonotypes (frequency above 0.001) were also detected in blood, a finding suggesting that blood repertoires may reflect thyroid immune responses.

Moderately to severely active disease, a Clinical Activity Score of at least 3, a NOSPECS grade of at least 4, and a duration under 3 months were present in ophthalmopathy patients. Exclusion was applied to patients with uncontrolled infections, other autoimmune diseases, pregnancy or lactation. Diagnoses were based on clinical symptoms, serum thyroxine and TRAb, thyroid ultrasound and orbital computed tomography. Ficoll-Paque density gradient centrifugation was used to isolate PBMCs from 9.5 to 10 ml of fresh peripheral blood. Total RNA was extracted with Trizol reagent, and quality was checked on an Agilent 2100 Bioanalyzer. There are a few counts of this clonotype. Its antigen is currently not known. No much larger clonotype is one base removed from it; base qualities were not supplied. Sequencing input: blood. This TCR was sampled from a young woman with Graves' ophthalmopathy.

The CDR3 protein: CASSPRTGIEKLFF. The DNA reads as follows: TGTGCCAGCAGCCCCAGGACAGGGATCGAAAAACTGTTTTTT. The chain is encoded by TRBV6-2 or TRBV6-3 joined to TRBJ1-4, with 8 central nucleotides matching TRBD1. V loses 6 bases at its end and J loses 8 bases; junction bases beyond the gene matches: 8. Spanning cysteine to phenylalanine, the CDR3 consists of 14 amino acids. Left in the record is the CDR3 DNA by itself, 42 bases read in frame from the first base. CDR1 and CDR2, looked up from the germline V gene, are MNHEY and SVGEGT.